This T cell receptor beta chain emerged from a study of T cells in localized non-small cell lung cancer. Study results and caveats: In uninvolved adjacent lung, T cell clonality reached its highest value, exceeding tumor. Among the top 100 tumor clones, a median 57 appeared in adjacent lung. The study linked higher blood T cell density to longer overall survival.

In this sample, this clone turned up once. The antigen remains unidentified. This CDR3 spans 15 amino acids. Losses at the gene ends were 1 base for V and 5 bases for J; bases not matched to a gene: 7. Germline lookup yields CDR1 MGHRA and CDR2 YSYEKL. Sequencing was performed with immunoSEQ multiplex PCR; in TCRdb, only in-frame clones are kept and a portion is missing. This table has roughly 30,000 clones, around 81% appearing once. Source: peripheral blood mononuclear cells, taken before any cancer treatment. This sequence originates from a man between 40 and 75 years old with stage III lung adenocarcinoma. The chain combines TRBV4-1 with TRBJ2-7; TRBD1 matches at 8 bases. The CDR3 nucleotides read TGCGCCAGCAGCCAAGTGACAGGGGAGTACGACGAGCAGTACTTC. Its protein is CASSQVTGEYDEQYF.